This TCR beta chain was profiled in a study of regulatory T cells in long-lasting Graves disease. Documented time point: persistent/refractory GD, antithyroid drugs over 5 years with positive TRAb. The TCR library used RNA extracted from PBMCs. J gave up 6 bases and V 3 bases, and 8 bases lay outside the gene matches. Germline assignment: CDR1 SGHNT and CDR2 YYREEE (reference sequence). The CDR3 length is 15 residues. Assembly of TCR beta libraries relied on iRepertoire HTBI primers together with Arm-PCR of CDR3 regions. In TCRdb, the multiplex PCR reads were re-called with MiXCR into one record per CDR3 protein. Seen here are more than 300,000 distinct CDR3 sequences, around 23% observed once, and the top ten hold around 30%.

The source was peripheral blood mononuclear cells (PBMCs), collected when the disease was refractory, from a patient treated with antithyroid drugs. The chain couples TRBV5-4 to TRBJ2-5; 10 nucleotides line up with TRBD1. The clonotype comes from a woman aged 40 to 50 with Graves disease. The CDR3 here is CASSSWDRGVQTQYF. As DNA, the CDR3 is TGTGCCAGCAGCTCCTGGGACAGGGGAGTGCAGACCCAGTACTTC.